These 23 T cell receptor beta chains were sequenced from one sample in a study of blood T cell repertoires in COVID-19. Profiled with immunoSEQ multiplex PCR; TCRdb holds only in-frame clones, not every one. This sample has some 170,000 clones, with over 75% found just once. Specimen: PBMCs or T cells enriched from blood (not recorded which). These receptors all stem from a man in his forties or fifties who had recovered from COVID-19.

The chain combines TRBV3-1 (or the pseudogene TRBV3-2) with TRBJ2-7; 11 bases map to TRBD2. Per the germline V gene, CDR1 is LGHDT and CDR2 is YNNKEL (reference sequence). The CDR3 contains 17 residues. V lost 5 bases, J lost 2 bases, and 11 bases stayed unmatched. CDR3 residues: CASSYSGLADYTYEQYF. The DNA of the CDR3 is TGTGCCAGCAGCTATTCGGGACTAGCGGACTATACCTACGAGCAGTACTTC.

This chain links TRBV5-1 with TRBJ2-5; 7 nucleotides agree with TRBD2. Losses at the gene ends were 6 bases for V and 5 bases for J; bases not matched to a gene: 13. Germline V gene data show CDR1 as SGHRS and CDR2 as YFSETQ. The CDR3 runs 15 residues. CDR3 loop: CASTTARFGGETQYF. The CDR3 nucleotides read TGCGCCAGCACCACCGCGAGGTTCGGGGGGGAGACCCAGTACTTC.

The rearrangement joins TRBV27 to TRBJ2-5, with D possibly matching TRBD1 (6 bases). Germline V lookup: CDR1 MNHEY, CDR2 SMNVEV (reference sequence). CDR3 length equals 15 residues. V was pared by 5 bases and J by 5 bases, with 18 bases between. Here the CDR3 reads CASSPNRDQGETQYF. CDR3 bases: TGTGCCAGCAGTCCCAACCGGGACCAGGGGGAGACCCAGTACTTC.

This clone was seen just once. The chain couples TRBV3-1 (or the pseudogene TRBV3-2) to TRBJ2-1, with 10 bases aligning to TRBD1. V lost 4 bases to trimming and J lost 8 bases; unmatched junction nucleotides: 8. Germline CDR1 LGHDT, CDR2 YNNKEL (reference sequence). This CDR3 region has 15 residues. CDR3 loop: CASSPMTGTGDEQFF. CDR3 DNA sequence: TGTGCCAGCAGCCCGATGACCGGGACAGGGGATGAGCAGTTCTTC.

The chain couples TRBV5-1 to TRBJ2-1; 8 positions agree with TRBD2. CDR1 and CDR2 from the germline V gene are SGHRS and YFSETQ. The CDR3 consists of 14 residues. Losses at the gene ends were 3 bases for V and 6 bases for J; bases not matched to a gene: 5. CDR3 coding DNA: TGCGCCAGCAGCTCTTGGACTAGCATCAATGAGCAGTTCTTC. Translation: CASSSWTSINEQFF.

This clone was picked up a small number of times. The genes are TRBV5-1 and TRBJ1-6; no clear D. This CDR3 has 15 amino acids. V was pared by 5 bases and J by 5 bases, with 14 bases between. The germline V gene encodes CDR1 SGHRS and CDR2 YFSETQ. Here the CDR3 reads CASRSWFTDNSPLHF. Here the CDR3 DNA reads TGCGCCAGCAGGTCGTGGTTCACAGATAATTCACCCCTCCACTTT.

The CDR3 reads CAWRGVGRNYGYTF. The CDR3 DNA sequence: TGTGCCTGGAGAGGGGTAGGGAGGAACTATGGCTACACCTTC. The chain carries TRBV30 and TRBJ1-2, with D possibly matching TRBD1 (5 bases). Per germline, CDR1 GTSNPN and CDR2 SVGIG (reference sequence). Deletions cut 3 bases from V and 2 bases from J, with 13 bases between. The CDR3 totals 14 residues.

Of note for this clone: Since the CDR3 does not end with the conserved phenylalanine or tryptophan, this likely comes from a read error. No DNA is shown, since the ends of the CDR3 on it are uncertain; the CDR3 is the one TCRdb lists. The J gene is TRBJ1-2, the V gene TRBV6-1; TRBD1 reflects the table's D call only, with no check against the DNA. Germline V CDR1 and CDR2: MNHNS, SASEGT. Counting both end residues, the CDR3 totals 14 amino acids. The CDR3 loop reads CASSDPGQGSVLSL.

The chain combines TRBV27 with TRBJ1-1; D is perhaps TRBD1 (5 bases). There are 13 residues in the CDR3. The germline V and J ends were trimmed by 3 bases and 6 bases, with 11 bases remaining between them. CDR1 is MNHEY, CDR2 SMNVEV, per germline (reference sequence). CDR3 in amino acids: CASSFRGGPEAFF. Here the CDR3 DNA reads TGTGCCAGCAGTTTCCGGGGGGGACCTGAAGCTTTCTTT.

For the CDR3, the DNA is TGTGCCAGCAGCTTTGGGACAGCCACAGATACGCAGTATTTT. It is translated as CASSFGTATDTQYF. The chain joins TRBV11-2 to TRBJ2-3, with 7 bases matching TRBD1. The CDR3 has 14 amino acids. Unmatched junction bases numbered 2, after V lost 3 bases and J lost 2 bases. In germline, CDR1 is SGHAT, CDR2 FQNNGV. Complete variable domain (other parts from reference TRBV11-2 and TRBJ2-3): EAGVAQSPRYKIIEKRQSVAFWCNPISGHATLYWYQQILGQGPKLLIQFQNNGVVDDSQLPKDRFSAERLKGVDSTLKIQPAKLEDSAVYLCASSFGTATDTQYFGPGTRLTVL.

The chain employs TRBV9 and TRBJ1-3; D not resolved. Trimming shortened V by 0 bases and J by 8 bases, and 27 bases separated the two germline ends. This CDR3 region has 19 residues. Germline assignment: CDR1 SGDLS and CDR2 YYNGEE. CDR3 residues: CASSVETKGDVSEPDTIYF. The CDR3 DNA follows: TGTGCCAGCAGCGTAGAAACTAAGGGAGACGTGTCCGAGCCGGACACCATATATTTT.

The chain links TRBV18 to TRBJ1-4, with D maybe TRBD1 (5 bases). Germline values: CDR1 KGHSH, CDR2 LQKENI. The CDR3 has 13 amino acids. Trimming took off 2 bases at V and 8 bases at J, with 9 bases between the two ends. CDR3 amino acids: CASSPSQGEKLFF. CDR3 sequence (DNA): TGTGCCAGCTCACCATCGCAGGGCGAAAAACTGTTTTTT. Complete variable domain (other parts from reference TRBV18 and TRBJ1-4): NAGVMQNPRHLVRRRGQEARLRCSPMKGHSHVYWYRQLPEEGLKFMVYLQKENIIDESGMPKERFSAEFPKEGPSILRIQQVVRGDSAAYFCASSPSQGEKLFFGSGTQLSVL.

This rearrangement joins TRBV7-2 to TRBJ2-7; TRBD2 matches at 8 bases. This CDR3 has 15 residues. The V segment lost 1 base and the J segment 0 bases; nucleotides outside the gene matches: 2. CDR1 and CDR2 (germline): SGHTA, FQGNSA. CDR3 nucleotide sequence: TGTGCCAGCAGCTTAGGTAGCGGGACCTCCTACGAGCAGTACGTC. Its translation is CASSLGSGTSYEQYV.

The chain carries TRBV7-9 and TRBJ1-2; 8 bases match TRBD1. V gave up 5 bases and J gave up 4 bases; unmatched junction bases: 6. The CDR3 runs 14 residues. Germline CDR1 is SEHNR and CDR2 is FQNEAQ (reference sequence). CDR3 coding DNA: TGTGCCAGCAGCCCGACAGGGGCGCCCTATGGCTACACCTTC. Translated, it gives CASSPTGAPYGYTF.

The chain is built from TRBV2 and TRBJ1-5, with D perhaps matching TRBD1 (5 bases). The germline V gene encodes CDR1 SNHLY and CDR2 FYNNEI. There are 15 residues in the CDR3. The V end was cut by 6 bases, the J end by 0 bases, with 12 bases between. Written as DNA, the CDR3 is TGTGCCAGCAGAGGGGATGCATTTAGCAATCAGCCCCAGCATTTT. Translating it yields CASRGDAFSNQPQHF.

The chain couples TRBV4-1 to TRBJ2-5, with 7 positions matching TRBD2. CDR3 size: 15 residues. Unmatched junction bases numbered 6, after V lost 4 bases and J lost 1 base. From germline, CDR1 is MGHRA and CDR2 YSYEKL. As DNA, the CDR3 is TGCGCCAGCAGCCCACCCGGGACTACCCAAGAGACCCAGTACTTC. This codes for CASSPPGTTQETQYF.

The chain recombines TRBV6-5 with TRBJ2-7, with 9 bases fitting TRBD1. V was pared by 7 bases and J by 0 bases, with 7 bases of the junction left unmatched. The CDR3 is made up of 15 amino acids. CDR1 and CDR2 (germline): MNHEY, SVGAGI. As DNA, the CDR3 is TGTGCCAGCAATCCGGGACAGGGCCCCTCCTACGAGCAGTACTTC. It specifies CASNPGQGPSYEQYF.

The gene calls are TRBV5-1 and TRBJ1-3, with 8 bases that match TRBD1. Germline V gene sequence: CDR1 SGHRS, CDR2 YFSETQ. J lost 1 base, V lost 0 bases, and 3 bases had no gene match. The CDR3 is 16 residues long. CDR3 sequence (DNA): TGCGCCAGCAGCTTGGCACAGGGGGGTTCTGGAAACACCATATATTTT. This sequence encodes CASSLAQGGSGNTIYF.

This chain links TRBV7-6 with TRBJ2-1; D may be TRBD1 (5 bases). CDR1 SGHVS and CDR2 FNYEAQ come from the germline V gene. This CDR3 contains 13 residues. Trimming shortened V by 1 base and J by 7 bases, and 8 bases separated the two germline ends. CDR3 sequence (DNA): TGTGCCAGCAGCTTAGTTAAGGGGAATGAGCAGTTCTTC. Translation: CASSLVKGNEQFF. Full variable domain (missing parts from reference TRBV7-6 and TRBJ2-1): GAGVSQSPRYKVTKRGQDVALRCDPISGHVSLYWYRQALGQGPEFLTYFNYEAQQDKSGLPNDRFSAERPEGSISTLTIQRTEQRDSAMYRCASSLVKGNEQFFGPGTRLTVL.

This clone was counted a single time. The rearrangement links TRBV7-2 to TRBJ2-3; TRBD2 might be the D (5 bases). V lost 6 bases to trimming and J lost 1 base, with 14 bases between them. CDR1 and CDR2 from the germline V gene are SGHTA and FQGNSA. This CDR3 region has 15 residues. The CDR3 DNA sequence: TGTGCCAGCAGACCCGGTGTGCGGGGCACAGATACGCAGTATTTT. It translates to CASRPGVRGTDTQYF. Together with reference TRBV7-2 and TRBJ2-3, the CDR3 gives the full variable domain: GAGVSQSPSNKVTEKGKDVELRCDPISGHTALYWYRQSLGQGLEFLIYFQGNSAPDKSGLPSDRFSAERTGGSVSTLTIQRTQQEDSAVYLCASRPGVRGTDTQYFGPGTRLTVL.

This clone is a singleton in its sample. This chain joins TRBV7-8 and TRBJ2-7; a possible D gene is TRBD2 (6 bases). V dropped 6 bases and J dropped 6 bases, with 21 bases sitting between them. In germline, CDR1 is SGHVS, CDR2 FQNEAQ. The length of the CDR3 is 15 residues. The CDR3 loop reads CASSSEGPLATEQYF. Here the CDR3 DNA reads TGTGCCAGCAGTTCGGAGGGCCCTTTGGCCACCGAGCAGTACTTC.

The chain couples TRBV5-6 to TRBJ1-1; D perhaps matches TRBD1 (6 bases). Per the germline V gene, CDR1 is SGHDT and CDR2 is YYEEEE. The V gene lost 6 bases and the J gene lost 3 bases, with 24 bases spanning the gap. The CDR3 sequence is 17 residues long. The CDR3 coding sequence is TGTGCCAGCACCTCGGGGGGGCACGAACTGGGGGACACTGAAGCTTTCTTT. As protein: CASTSGGHELGDTEAFF.

This clone appeared once. V usage is TRBV11-2 and J usage is TRBJ2-7; D call uncertain. CDR1 and CDR2 (germline): SGHAT, FQNNGV. The CDR3 contains 14 residues. V lost 1 base, J lost 1 base, and 8 bases lay in between. In nucleotides, the CDR3 is TGTGCCAGCAGCTTAGGCTACAGTTCCTACGAGCAGTACTTC. This codes for CASSLGYSSYEQYF.